The T cell receptor beta chain described here comes from a study of T cells in Graves' hyperthyroidism and ophthalmopathy. Whole-study results and caveats: Most clonotypes that expanded in the thyroid above 0.001 also showed up in blood. Before onset, ophthalmopathy was predicted by the model a median 6.5 months earlier.

This CDR3 contains 12 residues. Between the trimmed V and J ends, which lost 8 bases and 3 bases, there was a span of 10 bases. Germline loops: CDR1 MNHNY, CDR2 SVGAGI (reference sequence). Graves' hyperthyroidism qualified as stable when ophthalmopathy did not progress within 18 months. Amplification of TCR beta CDR3 regions used RNA as the template. TCR CDR3 regions were first amplified by RT-PCR with HTBI primers. TCRdb re-called the multiplex PCR reads with MiXCR, one entry per CDR3 protein. The sample records 93,000 or so distinct CDR3 sequences, about 50% being singletons. This clonotype was seen at least ten times. Antigen specificity is unknown.

V gene TRBV6-6 combines with J gene TRBJ1-2; D possibly corresponds to TRBD1 (6 bases). The sample taken for sequencing was blood. The sequence was obtained from a man aged 40-50 years with Graves' hyperthyroidism. CDR3 sequence reads: CASQDSYYGYTF. In DNA form, the CDR3 reads TGTGCCAGCCAGGACAGCTACTATGGCTACACCTTC.